A selection of T cell receptor beta chains follows, all from one sample in a study of blood T cell repertoires in COVID-19. Assay: immunoSEQ multiplex PCR; the TCRdb copy retains only in-frame clones and omits some. The sample records approximately 150,000 clones, 88% being singletons. The specimen was peripheral blood. These receptor sequences come from a woman in her forties or fifties with acute or convalescent COVID-19. CDR3s leave out the opening cysteine and the closing phenylalanine or tryptophan.

cdr3_aa,v_call,j_call
AIGTGDQPQH,TRBV10-3,TRBJ1-5
ASTGVMNTEAF,TRBV12-3/TRBV12-4,TRBJ1-1
ASSPGTGAAQH,TRBV7-3,TRBJ1-5
ASSPGTNWEKLF,TRBV7-9,TRBJ1-4
ASSYSGGDRYNEQF,TRBV6-2/TRBV6-3,TRBJ2-1
ASRIQGDQPQH,TRBV6-5,TRBJ1-5
ASSQGRTGNTIY,TRBV11-2,TRBJ1-3
ASSFGEQY,TRBV27,TRBJ2-7
ASGLAQYTGELF,TRBV27,TRBJ2-2
ASSTTGKGEKLF,TRBV19,TRBJ1-4
ASSFNRGAPSYEQY,TRBV5-1,TRBJ2-7
ASSLVGTSGTSSYEQY,TRBV5-1,TRBJ2-7
ASSVGAPSLNYGYT,TRBV14,TRBJ1-2
ASSQNRNYHQPQH,TRBV18,TRBJ1-5
ASSPQGRDYGYT,TRBV6-5,TRBJ1-2
ASSGQGATTNEKLF,TRBV2,TRBJ1-4
ASSVGSGSADTQY,TRBV9,TRBJ2-3
ASSLVGDTEAF,TRBV11-2,TRBJ1-1
ASSNQGHVPQPQH,TRBV7-9,TRBJ1-5
ASSSQPDREYEQY,TRBV7-6,TRBJ2-7
ASSLLAVYSGANVLT,TRBV7-2,TRBJ2-6
ASSSGLDTQY,TRBV5-1,TRBJ2-3
ASSQALTGTGDETQY,TRBV4-2,TRBJ2-5
ASSDGLNTEAF,TRBV2,TRBJ1-1
ASSATGTLNEKLF,TRBV9,TRBJ1-4
ASSPGLAGGVGEQY,TRBV4-2,TRBJ2-7
ASRLTGTGLQETQY,TRBV7-9,TRBJ2-5
ASSSHVSSYNEQF,TRBV27,TRBJ2-1
ASSYSRTGVAGELF,TRBV6-5,TRBJ2-2
ASSSTGAGRTIEKLF,TRBV9,TRBJ1-4
ASSFPGHIYSPLH,TRBV11-2,TRBJ1-6
ASDGTGVANTEAF,TRBV6-6,TRBJ1-1
ASSPRDREAF,TRBV18,TRBJ1-1
ASSDQPGLAANEQF,TRBV7-9,TRBJ2-1
ASSLGPGTVYEQY,TRBV7-9,TRBJ2-7
ASSVNRVSQPQH,TRBV2,TRBJ1-5
ASSPGLAGILDEQF,TRBV7-6,TRBJ2-1
ASSLLSGGSPLH,TRBV7-3,TRBJ1-6
ASSVGQGAYNSPLH,TRBV9,TRBJ1-6
AWSWKGVAF,TRBV30,TRBJ1-1
SVEEGAYGYT,TRBV29-1,TRBJ1-2
ASSLTPGGEKLF,TRBV7-2,TRBJ1-4
ASSLQSTRQETQY,TRBV11-2,TRBJ2-5
SVRDSSIYNEQF,TRBV29-1,TRBJ2-1
ASSQGLAGAVNTQY,TRBV4-2,TRBJ2-3
ASSGQGEAF,TRBV10-1,TRBJ1-1
AITRGGPENEQF,TRBV10-3,TRBJ2-1
ASSQGITSGGATDTQY,TRBV3-1/TRBV3-2,TRBJ2-3